What follows are 24 T cell receptor beta chains derived from one specimen sequenced in a study of shared clonotypes between healthy human individuals. The method was immunoSEQ multiplex PCR; TCRdb's version includes in-frame clones alone and lacks a portion of them. The data contain under 300,000 clones, 65% to 70% of them singletons. The source material was memory CD4+ T cells sorted from blood. Subset indicated: CD45RA-negative fraction. The receptor set was obtained from a man aged 30 to 45 in good health.

The chain employs TRBV11-3 and TRBJ2-1, with 8 positions matching TRBD2. The CDR3 is 16 amino acids. Trimming at V came to 5 bases and at J to 5 bases, leaving 11 bases not matched to a gene. Per germline, CDR1 SGHNT and CDR2 YENEEA. CDR3 residues: CASSPRTSPVNNEQFF. The CDR3 bases are TGTGCCAGCAGCCCGAGGACTAGCCCCGTGAACAATGAGCAGTTCTTC.

The V call is TRBV29-1, the J call TRBJ2-1; 10 positions agree with TRBD2. The CDR3 covers 14 residues. After removal of 4 bases from V and 3 bases from J, the junction contained 3 bases not matched to a gene. CDR1 and CDR2 from the germline V gene are SQVTM and ANQGSEA. The CDR3 is CSVGPSGSYNEQFF. CDR3 sequence (DNA): TGCAGCGTTGGTCCTAGCGGGAGCTACAATGAGCAGTTCTTC.

Only a few counts were recorded for this clone. The chain links TRBV10-3 to TRBJ2-7; 7 nucleotides match TRBD2. CDR3 length: 17 amino acids. Germline values: CDR1 ENHRY, CDR2 SYGVKD. The ends lost 6 bases at V and 1 base at J; junction bases unmatched: 15. The CDR3 DNA follows: TGTGCCATCAGGACGGGGGGAAGCGAGGGGATATCCTACGAGCAGTACTTC. Protein: CAIRTGGSEGISYEQYF.

V and J are TRBV2 and TRBJ2-7; 8 bases map to TRBD2. The ends lost 4 bases at V and 3 bases at J; junction bases unmatched: 8. The CDR3 totals 15 residues. Germline V gives CDR1 SNHLY, CDR2 FYNNEI. CDR3 bases: TGTGCCAGCAGTGTCAGTAGCGGGGATATCTACGAGCAGTACTTC. Amino acids: CASSVSSGDIYEQYF. The variable domain in full, with the rest retrieved from reference TRBV2 and TRBJ2-7, is EPEVTQTPSHQVTQMGQEVILRCVPISNHLYFYWYRQILGQKVEFLVSFYNNEISEKSEIFDDQFSVERPDGSNFTLKIRSTKLEDSAMYFCASSVSSGDIYEQYFGPGTRLTVT.

The chain is built from TRBV2 and TRBJ2-1; 13 bases line up with TRBD2. The trim removed 6 bases at V and 5 bases at J, leaving 7 bases unmatched. The CDR3 sequence is 16 residues long. CDR1 and CDR2 (germline): SNHLY, FYNNEI. CDR3 residues: CASSTQTSGRDNEQFF. CDR3 coding DNA: TGTGCCAGCAGCACTCAAACTAGCGGGAGGGACAATGAGCAGTTCTTC.

CDR3 DNA: TGCGCCAGCAGCGCAACCGGACAGGGGCAGAGGACCCAGTACTTC. Protein: CASSATGQGQRTQYF. This chain joins TRBV5-1 and TRBJ2-5; 9 bases are shared with TRBD1. Germline lookup yields CDR1 SGHRS and CDR2 YFSETQ. The J segment lost 7 bases and the V segment lost 4 bases, leaving 11 bases of the junction unmatched. The CDR3 consists of 15 residues. Looking up the rest from reference TRBV5-1 and TRBJ2-5 gives the full variable domain: KAGVTQTPRYLIKTRGQQVTLSCSPISGHRSVSWYQQTPGQGLQFLFEYFSETQRNKGNFPGRFSGRQFSNSRSEMNVSTLELGDSALYLCASSATGQGQRTQYFGPGTRLLVL.

The chain combines TRBV7-9 with TRBJ2-7; tentatively, D is TRBD1 (6 bases). Between the trimmed V and J ends, which lost 1 base and 5 bases, there was a span of 9 bases. Germline V gene sequence: CDR1 SEHNR, CDR2 FQNEAQ (reference sequence). This CDR3 is 13 amino acids long. This chain's CDR3 is CASSLGQANEQYF. CDR3 nucleotides: TGTGCCAGCAGCTTAGGACAGGCTAACGAGCAGTACTTC.

The chain has TRBV28 and TRBJ1-5, with 7 bases identical to TRBD1. Germline CDR1 MDHEN, CDR2 SYDVKM. This CDR3 is 12 amino acids long. V was pared by 5 bases and J by 7 bases, with 2 bases of the junction left unmatched. The CDR3 nucleotides are TGTGCCAGCAGTCACAGGGGACAGCCCCAGCATTTT. This translates into CASSHRGQPQHF.

J is TRBJ2-1 and V is TRBV19; tentative D call: TRBD2 (5 bases). The germline CDR1 and CDR2 sequences are LNHDA and SQIVND (reference sequence). The CDR3 has 14 amino acids. V lost 4 bases to trimming and J lost 8 bases, with 15 bases between them. In DNA form, the CDR3 reads TGTGCCAGTAGTACTCACACTAGTTGGGATGAGCAGTTCTTC. Translating it yields CASSTHTSWDEQFF.

CDR3 sequence: CASSLSSGRARRNEQFF. The DNA of the CDR3 is TGTGCCAGCAGCTTATCAAGCGGGAGGGCTCGAAGGAATGAGCAGTTCTTC. The V call is TRBV11-2, the J call TRBJ2-1; 10 bases match TRBD2. The CDR3 loop spans 17 amino acids. J gave up 7 bases and V 2 bases, and 11 bases lay outside the gene matches. Looked up from germline, CDR1 is SGHAT and CDR2 is FQNNGV.

The chain recombines TRBV29-1 with TRBJ2-7, with D unresolved. The CDR3 sequence is 11 residues long. Deletions cut 6 bases from V and 3 bases from J, with 9 bases between. CDR1 and CDR2 (germline): SQVTM, ANQGSEA. The CDR3 reads CSVHDFYEQYF. In nucleotides, the CDR3 is TGCAGCGTCCATGACTTCTACGAGCAGTACTTC.

This rearrangement joins TRBV19 to TRBJ1-5, with D tentatively TRBD1 (5 bases). Trimming pared 8 bases from V and 6 bases from J, leaving 14 bases between. Germline loops: CDR1 LNHDA, CDR2 SQIVND (reference sequence). The CDR3 totals 13 residues. The CDR3, as DNA: TGTGCCAGTTCGTGGGAGGGGAGTCAGCCCCAGCATTTT. Translating gives CASSWEGSQPQHF. The variable domain in full, with the rest retrieved from reference TRBV19 and TRBJ1-5, is DGGITQSPKYLFRKEGQNVTLSCEQNLNHDAMYWYRQDPGQGLRLIYYSQIVNDFQKGDIAEGYSVSREKKESFPLTVTSAQKNPTAFYLCASSWEGSQPQHFGDGTRLSIL.

The genes are TRBV29-1 and TRBJ2-1, with 10 bases identical to TRBD2. Per germline, CDR1 SQVTM and CDR2 ANQGSEA. Trimming took 8 bases from V and 5 from J; bases not matched to a gene: 15. The CDR3 spans 16 residues. CDR3 sequence reads: CSFSVFSGRLNNEQFF. The CDR3 nucleotides read TGCAGCTTTTCGGTGTTTAGCGGGAGGCTTAACAATGAGCAGTTCTTC.

The V and J genes are TRBV29-1 and TRBJ2-1; TRBD2 agrees at 8 bases. The CDR3 covers 12 residues. V dropped 7 bases and J dropped 9; count of bases not matched to a gene: 8. The germline CDR1 and CDR2 sequences are SQVTM and ANQGSEA. CDR3 nucleotide sequence: TGCAGCGCCCGAGCGGGAGTTTTTGAGCAGTTCTTC. It specifies CSARAGVFEQFF.

V and J are TRBV10-3 and TRBJ2-3, with TRBD1 matching over 9 bases. With 3 bases clipped from V and 5 bases from J, the junction kept 6 bases outside the gene matches. The CDR3 spans 15 residues. Germline-derived CDR1 and CDR2 are ENHRY and SYGVKD. CDR3 sequence (DNA): TGTGCCATCAGTGACGACAGGGGGTTCGAAGATACGCAGTATTTT. Translating gives CAISDDRGFEDTQYF.

V gene TRBV7-9 combines with J gene TRBJ2-1; 12 nucleotides line up with TRBD2. Germline CDR1 and CDR2: SEHNR and FQNEAQ (reference sequence). The length of the CDR3 is 15 residues. The V and J ends lost 6 bases and 4 bases, in that order; junction bases with no gene match: 4. The CDR3 is CASSPTSGRYNEQFF. For the CDR3, the DNA is TGTGCCAGCAGTCCGACTAGCGGGAGATACAATGAGCAGTTCTTC.

This clone was seen a few times. This sequence joins TRBV9 and TRBJ1-3; D possibly corresponds to TRBD1 (5 bases). The V gene lost 7 bases and the J gene lost 6 bases, with 14 bases spanning the gap. Germline V CDR1 and CDR2: SGDLS, YYNGEE. The CDR3 has 13 residues. CDR3 bases: TGTGCCAGCCGACGAACAGGTCAAAACACCATATATTTT. It specifies CASRRTGQNTIYF. The full variable domain, in which reference TRBV9 and TRBJ1-3 provide the parts outside the CDR3, is DSGVTQTPKHLITATGQRVTLRCSPRSGDLSVYWYQQSLDQGLQFLIQYYNGEERAKGNILERFSAQQFPDLHSELNLSSLELGDSALYFCASRRTGQNTIYFGEGSWLTVV.

This chain joins TRBV28 and TRBJ1-5, with D possibly TRBD1 on 5 matching bases. Trimming stripped 5 bases from V and 7 bases from J, with 15 bases between. The CDR3 is 14 residues long. The germline V gene encodes CDR1 MDHEN and CDR2 SYDVKM. The CDR3 reads CASSPPQAGQPQHF. The CDR3 DNA reads as TGTGCCAGCAGTCCCCCACAGGCGGGACAGCCCCAGCATTTT. Supplemented by reference TRBV28 and TRBJ1-5, the full variable domain reads DVKVTQSSRYLVKRTGEKVFLECVQDMDHENMFWYRQDPGLGLRLIYFSYDVKMKEKGDIPEGYSVSREKKERFSLILESASTNQTSMYLCASSPPQAGQPQHFGDGTRLSIL.

V is TRBV5-6 and J is TRBJ2-1; the match to TRBD1 covers 9 bases. The germline V gene has CDR1 SGHDT and CDR2 YYEEEE. The CDR3 sequence is 16 residues long. The junction had 11 bases not matched to a gene; V was cut back by 4 bases and J by 6 bases. The CDR3 reads CASSGPDRGRLNEQFF. The CDR3 DNA sequence: TGTGCCAGCAGCGGTCCGGACAGGGGACGCCTCAATGAGCAGTTCTTC.

The rearrangement joins TRBV7-2 to TRBJ2-7; 8 nucleotides align to TRBD2. The germline gives CDR1 SGHTA, CDR2 FQGNSA. The V and J ends lost 0 bases and 5 bases, in that order; junction bases with no gene match: 9. The length of the CDR3 is 16 residues. This chain's CDR3 is CASSLAPGGPNHEQYF. Here the CDR3 DNA reads TGTGCCAGCAGCTTAGCCCCGGGAGGGCCGAACCACGAGCAGTACTTC.

This clone was observed a few times. This chain connects TRBV15 to TRBJ2-2, with 8 bases identical to TRBD2. CDR1 is LNHNV, CDR2 YYDKDF, per germline (reference sequence). V shed 0 bases, J shed 7 bases, and the junction held 13 bases outside the gene matches. The CDR3 sequence is 18 residues long. In DNA, the CDR3 is TGTGCCACCAGCAGAGATCCAGCGAGCGGGAGAAGAGTCGGGGAGCTGTTTTTT. This gives the protein CATSRDPASGRRVGELFF.

V and J are TRBV6-6 and TRBJ2-1; 7 bases fit TRBD2. CDR3 length: 13 amino acids. Germline assignment: CDR1 MNHNY and CDR2 SVGAGI (reference sequence). V lost 1 base to trimming and J lost 8 bases; unmatched junction nucleotides: 2. For the CDR3, the DNA is TGTGCCAGCAGTTACTTCCGGGGGGATGAGCAGTTCTTC. Its translation: CASSYFRGDEQFF.

The chain has TRBV15 and TRBJ2-7; the match to TRBD1 covers 9 bases. Looked up from germline, CDR1 is LNHNV and CDR2 is YYDKDF (reference sequence). The CDR3 totals 15 residues. Trimming removed 3 bases from V and 2 bases from J; junction bases left unmatched: 5. The CDR3 here is CATSRDRDRAYEQYF. CDR3 nucleotide sequence: TGTGCCACCAGCAGGGACCGGGACAGGGCCTACGAGCAGTACTTC.

This clone was picked up one time. The chain recombines TRBV9 with TRBJ2-7; D gene unclear. Germline CDR1 is SGDLS and CDR2 is YYNGEE. The CDR3 contains 12 residues. V was shortened by 4 bases and J by 0 bases, with 5 bases between the two germline ends. CDR3 sequence (DNA): TGTGCCAGCAGCTCCAGCTCCTACGAGCAGTACTTC. Translating gives CASSSSSYEQYF.